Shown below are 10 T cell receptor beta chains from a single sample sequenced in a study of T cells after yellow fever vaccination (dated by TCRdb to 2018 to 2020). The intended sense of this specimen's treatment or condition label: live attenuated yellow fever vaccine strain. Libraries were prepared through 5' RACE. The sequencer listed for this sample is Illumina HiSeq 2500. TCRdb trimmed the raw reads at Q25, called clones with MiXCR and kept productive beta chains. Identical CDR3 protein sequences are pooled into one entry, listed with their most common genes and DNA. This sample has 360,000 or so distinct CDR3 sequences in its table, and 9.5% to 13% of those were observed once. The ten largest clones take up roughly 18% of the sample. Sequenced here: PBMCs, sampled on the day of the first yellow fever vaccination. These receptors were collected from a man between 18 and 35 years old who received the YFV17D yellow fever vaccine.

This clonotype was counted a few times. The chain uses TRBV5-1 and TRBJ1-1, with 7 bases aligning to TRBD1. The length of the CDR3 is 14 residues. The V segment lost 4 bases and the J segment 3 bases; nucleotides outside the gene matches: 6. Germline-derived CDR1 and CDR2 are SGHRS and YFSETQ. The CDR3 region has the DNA TGCGCCAGCAGCGGGGGACAGCCTTACACTGAAGCTTTCTTT. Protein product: CASSGGQPYTEAFF.

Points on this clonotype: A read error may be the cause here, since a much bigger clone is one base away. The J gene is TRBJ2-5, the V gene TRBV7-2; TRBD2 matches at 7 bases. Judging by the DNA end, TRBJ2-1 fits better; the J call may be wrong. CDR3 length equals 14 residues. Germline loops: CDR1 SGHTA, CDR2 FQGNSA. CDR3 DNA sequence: TGTGCCAGCAGCGGGGGGAGGGTTCAAGAGACCCAGTTCTTC. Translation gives CASSGGRVQETQFF.

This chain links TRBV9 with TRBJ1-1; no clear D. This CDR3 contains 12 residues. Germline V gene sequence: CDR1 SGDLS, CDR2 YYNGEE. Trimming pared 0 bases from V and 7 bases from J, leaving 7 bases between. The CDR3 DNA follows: TGTGCCAGCAGCGTAGGGGCGGGTGAAGCTTTCTTT. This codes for CASSVGAGEAFF.

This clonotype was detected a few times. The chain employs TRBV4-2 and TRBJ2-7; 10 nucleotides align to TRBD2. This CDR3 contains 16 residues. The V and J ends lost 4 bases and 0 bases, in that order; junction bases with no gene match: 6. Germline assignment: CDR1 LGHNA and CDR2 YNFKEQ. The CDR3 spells CASSRLAGDGSYEQYF. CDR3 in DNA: TGTGCCAGCAGCCGTCTAGCGGGGGACGGCTCCTACGAGCAGTACTTC.

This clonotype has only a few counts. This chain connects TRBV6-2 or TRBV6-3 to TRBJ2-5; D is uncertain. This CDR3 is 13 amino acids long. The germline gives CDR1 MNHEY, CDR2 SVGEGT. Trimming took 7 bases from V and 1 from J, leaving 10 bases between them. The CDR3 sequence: CASTGSGQETQYF. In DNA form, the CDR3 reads TGTGCCAGCACCGGAAGTGGCCAAGAGACCCAGTACTTC.

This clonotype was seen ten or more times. The CDR3: CASTYAGVTPEAFF. The CDR3 DNA follows: TGTGCCAGCACCTACGCAGGGGTCACCCCTGAAGCTTTCTTT. This sequence joins TRBV12-3 or TRBV12-4 and TRBJ1-1, with D possibly being TRBD1 (6 bases). The CDR3 has 14 amino acids. Trimming removed 7 bases from V and 6 bases from J, with 18 bases in between.

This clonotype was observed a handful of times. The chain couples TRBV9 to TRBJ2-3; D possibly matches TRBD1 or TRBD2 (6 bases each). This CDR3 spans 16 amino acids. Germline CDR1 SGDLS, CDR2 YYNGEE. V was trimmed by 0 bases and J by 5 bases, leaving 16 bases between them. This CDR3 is CASSVVVRGGRDTQYF. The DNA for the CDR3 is TGTGCCAGCAGCGTAGTAGTTCGAGGGGGGAGAGATACGCAGTATTTT.

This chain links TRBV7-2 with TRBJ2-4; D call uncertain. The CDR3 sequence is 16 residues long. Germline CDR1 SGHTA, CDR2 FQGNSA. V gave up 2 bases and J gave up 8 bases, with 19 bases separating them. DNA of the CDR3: TGTGCCAGCAGCTTAATTACGTGGTCGATCGGAGACATTCAGTACTTC. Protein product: CASSLITWSIGDIQYF.

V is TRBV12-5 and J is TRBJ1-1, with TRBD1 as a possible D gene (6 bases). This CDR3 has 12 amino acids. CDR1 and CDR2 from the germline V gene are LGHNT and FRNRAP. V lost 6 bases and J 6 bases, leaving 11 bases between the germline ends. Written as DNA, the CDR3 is TGTGCTAGTGGCACTTGGACAGCTGAAGCTTTCTTT. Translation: CASGTWTAEAFF.

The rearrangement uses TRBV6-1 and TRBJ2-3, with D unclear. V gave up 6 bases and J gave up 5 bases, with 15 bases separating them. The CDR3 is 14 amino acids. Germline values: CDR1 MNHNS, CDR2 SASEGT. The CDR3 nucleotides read TGTGCCAGCAGCCCGAGAGGATCCTTAGATACGCAGTATTTT. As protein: CASSPRGSLDTQYF.